Below are 15 T cell receptor beta chains sequenced from a single sample in a study of regulatory T cells in long-lasting Graves disease. Stated time point: newly diagnosed GD, antithyroid drugs for less than 3 months. Making the TCR library involved RNA that had been extracted from PBMCs. For TCR beta, libraries came from iRepertoire HTBI primers and Arm-PCR of CDR3 regions. TCRdb re-derived calls from the multiplex PCR reads in MiXCR, one entry per CDR3 protein. The data hold hundreds of thousands of distinct CDR3 sequences, with roughly 15% observed a single time. Separately, the same data were catalogued under a study of T cells in Graves' hyperthyroidism and ophthalmopathy.

This sample comprised peripheral blood mononuclear cells (PBMCs), obtained at new diagnosis, from a patient treated with antithyroid drugs. The receptors here all came from a woman aged 30 to 39 with Graves disease.

The gene calls are TRBV10-3 and TRBJ1-5; D remains ambiguous. With 2 bases removed from V and 5 bases from J, the gap between germline ends came to 7 bases. The length of the CDR3 is 13 residues. Germline CDR1 and CDR2: ENHRY and SYGVKD. This CDR3 is CAISENGDQPQHF. CDR3 in DNA: TGTGCCATCAGTGAGAACGGAGATCAGCCCCAGCATTTT.

This clonotype was observed a few times. The chain joins TRBV20-1 to TRBJ2-7, with 10 bases that match TRBD2. The CDR3 totals 16 residues. CDR1 DFQATT and CDR2 SNEGSKA come from the germline V gene (reference sequence). The V segment lost 0 bases and the J segment 2 bases; nucleotides outside the gene matches: 7. In nucleotides, the CDR3 is TGCAGTGCTAGAGATCTCCCAGCGGGAGGGGCCTACGAGCAGTACTTC. Translated, it gives CSARDLPAGGAYEQYF.

This clonotype was seen repeatedly, ten times or more. The rearrangement links TRBV11-2 to TRBJ2-3, with D perhaps given as TRBD1 or TRBD2 (5 bases each). Trimming removed 10 bases from V and 4 bases from J, with 15 bases in between. Germline CDR1 is SGHAT and CDR2 is FQNNGV. The CDR3 has 13 amino acids. The CDR3 region has the DNA TGTGCCAACGAGGGGCCGGCATCAGATACGCAGTATTTT. As protein: CANEGPASDTQYF.

This clonotype was detected a few times. The chain recombines TRBV6-2 or TRBV6-3 with TRBJ2-2, with D hard to call. The CDR3 is 15 amino acids. Germline lookup yields CDR1 MNHEY and CDR2 SVGEGT. V lost 0 bases to trimming and J lost 6 bases, with 11 bases between them. The CDR3, as DNA: TGTGCCAGCAGTTACTCGATCGGGTCGTCCGGGGAGCTGTTTTTT. It is translated as CASSYSIGSSGELFF.

This clonotype was picked up a small number of times. The rearrangement uses TRBV15 and TRBJ2-1; either TRBD1 or TRBD2 may fit D (5 bases each). Germline CDR1 is LNHNV and CDR2 is YYDKDF (reference sequence). The length of the CDR3 is 14 residues. Trimming pared 1 base from V and 7 bases from J, leaving 11 bases between. The CDR3 spells CATSRVGVFNEQFF. DNA for the CDR3: TGTGCCACCAGCAGAGTGGGGGTTTTTAATGAGCAGTTCTTC.

Many counts were recorded for this clonotype. This chain uses TRBV6-1 with TRBJ1-5, with 7 bases that match TRBD1. Germline CDR1 is MNHNS and CDR2 is SASEGT. V dropped 4 bases and J dropped 5; count of bases not matched to a gene: 2. This CDR3 has 13 amino acids. CDR3 DNA: TGTGCCAGCAGTGGAACAGGGGATCAGCCCCAGCATTTT. This sequence encodes CASSGTGDQPQHF.

There are a few counts of this clonotype. The chain joins TRBV12-3 or TRBV12-4 to TRBJ2-6, with 7 bases lining up with TRBD1. Losses at the gene ends were 5 bases for V and 0 bases for J; bases not matched to a gene: 7. The CDR3 extends over 17 amino acids. Here the CDR3 reads CASSPRQGHSGANVLTF. Written as DNA, the CDR3 is TGTGCCAGCAGTCCCCGACAGGGACACTCTGGGGCCAACGTCCTGACTTTC.

The rearrangement uses TRBV28 and TRBJ1-6, with a possible D match to TRBD1 (6 bases). This CDR3 comprises 13 residues. Germline V gene lookup returns CDR1 MDHEN and CDR2 SYDVKM. The V and J ends lost 3 bases and 14 bases respectively, with 14 bases between them. CDR3 DNA sequence: TGTGCCAGCAGTTTGATACAGGGCCAGGCCCTCCACTTT. This encodes CASSLIQGQALHF.

In its sample, this clonotype was seen a few times. The chain is built from TRBV16 and TRBJ2-7; 10 nucleotides match TRBD2. With 2 bases clipped from V and 2 bases from J, the junction kept 12 bases outside the gene matches. Germline assignment: CDR1 KGHSY and CDR2 FQNENV. The CDR3 length is 18 residues. CDR3 DNA sequence: TGTGCCAGCAGCCAAAGAGTGGGGCTAGCGGGAGTACCCTACGAGCAGTACTTC. It codes for CASSQRVGLAGVPYEQYF.

This clonotype was seen many times. The chain joins TRBV28 to TRBJ1-4, with TRBD1 matching 7 bases. Germline values: CDR1 MDHEN, CDR2 SYDVKM. Trimming cost V 2 bases and J 3 bases; bases outside gene matches: 3. CDR3 size: 15 residues. The CDR3 spells CASSLRQGANEKLFF. The CDR3 DNA sequence: TGTGCCAGCAGTTTAAGACAGGGTGCTAATGAAAAACTGTTTTTT.

The chain carries TRBV4-2 and TRBJ1-1, with 7 positions matching TRBD1. V lost 5 bases and J lost 6; bases outside the gene matches: 9. The CDR3 runs to 14 residues. CDR1 is LGHNA, CDR2 YNFKEQ, per germline. The DNA for the CDR3 is TGTGCCAGCAGCTTTCAGGGGGGCGACCCTGAAGCTTTCTTT. Translation: CASSFQGGDPEAFF.

This clonotype was observed a handful of times. The chain couples TRBV30 to TRBJ2-7; the D is unclear. There are 13 residues in the CDR3. Trimming cost V 2 bases and J 7 bases, with 15 bases left between them. Germline values: CDR1 GTSNPN, CDR2 SVGIG (reference sequence). CDR3 amino acids: CAWSPGPGREQYF. The CDR3 region has the DNA TGTGCCTGGAGTCCCGGACCAGGTCGAGAGCAGTACTTC.

This clonotype was seen a few times. The rearrangement joins TRBV24-1 to TRBJ2-1; D perhaps matches TRBD2 (6 bases). Germline lookup yields CDR1 KGHDR and CDR2 SFDVKD. V was cut by 8 bases and J by 7 bases, with 23 bases left in between. The CDR3 spans 16 residues. This chain's CDR3 is CATNGGDATPENEQFF. CDR3 sequence (DNA): TGTGCCACCAACGGAGGGGACGCGACCCCGGAGAATGAGCAGTTCTTC.

There are a few counts of this clonotype. The CDR3 loop reads CASSILVGHTEAFF. Here the CDR3 DNA reads TGTGCCAGTAGTATTTTAGTCGGTCACACTGAAGCTTTCTTT. V usage is TRBV19 and J usage is TRBJ1-1; D is ambiguous. Between the trimmed V and J ends, which lost 3 bases and 3 bases, there was a span of 11 bases. This CDR3 contains 14 residues. Germline CDR1 is LNHDA and CDR2 is SQIVND (reference sequence).

This clonotype was seen more than once but under ten times. No DNA is shown, since the ends of the CDR3 on it are uncertain; the CDR3 is the one TCRdb lists. CDR3 region: CASSLPSGRPGSCFF. This chain joins TRBV28 and TRBJ2-2; the table's D call, TRBD2, was not checked against the DNA. Germline CDR1 and CDR2: MDHEN and SYDVKM. The CDR3 is 15 residues long, counting both termini.